A selection of T cell receptor beta chains follows, all from one sample in a study of blood T cells in healthy people across ages. TCRdb re-derived calls from the 5' RACE reads in MiXCR, one entry per CDR3 protein. This table holds approximately 820,000 distinct CDR3 sequences, 40% to 50% found once. The source material was blood. Source of these receptors: a man aged 60-69 years in good health. Both conserved end residues are part of each CDR3. The D gene is left open where the match is weak. Some rows have no size entry. The others give once, few or many, or a class for an expanded clone.

CDR3 protein | CDR3 DNA | J gene | clone size | D gene | V gene
CASSTSGGTDTQYF | TGTGCCAGCAGCACTAGCGGCGGCACAGATACGCAGTATTTT | TRBJ2-3 | NA | TRBD2 | TRBV7-3
CASSADRDSPLHF | TGTGCCAGCAGCGCAGACAGGGACTCACCCCTCCACTTT | TRBJ1-6 | NA | TRBD1 | TRBV9
CASSVGLAGINEQFF | TGTGCCAGCAGCGTAGGTCTAGCGGGGATCAATGAGCAGTTCTTC | TRBJ2-1 | NA | TRBD2 | TRBV9
CASSQAGGVYEQYF | TGTGCCAGCAGCCAGGCAGGGGGCGTGTACGAGCAGTACTTC | TRBJ2-7 | NA | TRBD1 | TRBV7-9
CASSRAQGNEQFF | TGTGCCAGCAGCCGGGCCCAGGGTAATGAGCAGTTCTTC | TRBJ2-1 | few | NA | TRBV7-2
CASSPGGAREQYF | TGTGCCAGCAGTCCAGGGGGGGCTCGCGAGCAGTACTTC | TRBJ2-7 | NA | NA | TRBV7-2
CASSSGQGARNSPLHF | TGCGCCAGCAGCTCGGGACAGGGGGCACGGAATTCACCCCTCCACTTT | TRBJ1-6 | NA | TRBD1 | TRBV4-3
CASSDRVGYEQYF | TGTGCCAGCAGCGACAGGGTTGGCTACGAGCAGTACTTC | TRBJ2-7 | NA | NA | TRBV9
CASSPHNSYEQYF | TGTGCCAGCAGTCCTCATAACTCCTACGAGCAGTACTTC | TRBJ2-7 | few | NA | TRBV27
CASSLTEYEQYF | TGTGCCAGCAGCCTGACAGAGTACGAGCAGTACTTC | TRBJ2-7 | NA | NA | TRBV7-3
CASSEYRQGEKLFF | TGTGCCAGCAGTGAATACCGTCAAGGAGAAAAACTGTTTTTT | TRBJ1-4 | few | NA | TRBV25-1
CASSDVGGTTYGYTF | TGTGCCAGCAGTGATGTCGGAGGGACAACTTATGGCTACACCTTC | TRBJ1-2 | NA | NA | TRBV2
CASRKPNTEAFF | TGTGCCAGCAGAAAACCAAACACTGAAGCTTTCTTT | TRBJ1-1 | NA | NA | TRBV12-3/TRBV12-4
CASSYGTSGGHEGTQYF | TGTGCCAGCAGCTATGGGACTAGCGGGGGCCACGAGGGGACCCAGTACTTC | TRBJ2-5 | many | TRBD2 | TRBV7-2
CASSAITVKRQETQYF | TGTGCCAGCAGCGCTATAACAGTGAAGAGACAAGAGACCCAGTACTTC | TRBJ2-5 | NA | NA | TRBV7-2
CASSIARGNQPQHF | TGTGCCAGTAGTATAGCGAGGGGGAATCAGCCCCAGCATTTT | TRBJ1-5 | NA | NA | TRBV19
CASSLRRAGGYYNEQFF | TGCGCCAGCAGCCTAAGACGAGCGGGGGGCTATTACAATGAGCAGTTCTTC | TRBJ2-1 | NA | TRBD2 | TRBV4-3
CAISDTSLEGCTQYF | TGTGCCATCAGTGACACGAGTCTCGAGGGTTGTACCCAGTACTTC | TRBJ2-5 | NA | NA | TRBV10-3
CASSSSTDYTF | TGTGCCAGCAGCTCCTCTACCGACTACACCTTC | TRBJ1-2 | NA | NA | TRBV7-2
CSETSGAGNEQFF | TGCAGCGAAACTAGCGGGGCGGGCAATGAGCAGTTCTTC | TRBJ2-1 | few | TRBD2 | TRBV29-1
CASSQDRLRSPSGANVLTF | TGTGCCAGCAGCCAAGATCGCCTGAGGTCCCCCTCTGGGGCCAACGTCCTGACTTTC | TRBJ2-6 | NA | NA | TRBV4-2
CASSLERGARETQYF | TGCGCCAGCAGCTTGGAGAGGGGGGCTAGAGAGACCCAGTACTTC | TRBJ2-5 | NA | NA | TRBV5-1
CSASRLAGGRSEQFF | TGCAGTGCTAGTAGGCTAGCGGGGGGGCGAAGTGAGCAGTTCTTC | TRBJ2-1 | NA | TRBD2 | TRBV20-1
CASRELSMETQYF | TGTGCCAGCAGAGAGCTCAGTATGGAGACCCAGTACTTC | TRBJ2-5 | NA | NA | TRBV6-5